A single sample is the source of the 13 T cell receptor beta chains below, sequenced in a study of blood T cell repertoires in COVID-19. Repertoires were generated with immunoSEQ multiplex PCR, while TCRdb's copy carries only in-frame clones and drops some. Among under 200,000 clones listed, around nine tenths were seen once. Sample: peripheral blood. The receptors were sampled from a man aged 55 to 70 with COVID-19, enrolled during active disease.

The chain has TRBV24-1 and TRBJ1-5; no clear D gene. V lost 4 bases and J 6 bases, leaving 9 bases between the germline ends. The germline CDR1 and CDR2 sequences are KGHDR and SFDVKD. The CDR3 runs to 13 residues. DNA for the CDR3: TGTGCCACCAGTGACCTAACGGGTCAGCCCCAGCATTTT. It specifies CATSDLTGQPQHF.

The chain is built from TRBV25-1 and TRBJ2-3, with 11 positions matching TRBD1. Trimming took 4 bases from V and 6 from J; bases not matched to a gene: 6. Germline-derived CDR1 and CDR2 are MGHDK and SYGVNS. The CDR3 totals 15 residues. CDR3 sequence (DNA): TGTGCCAGCAGTGGGGACAGGGGGGCCGGGGATACGCAGTATTTT. Translation gives CASSGDRGAGDTQYF.

The chain uses TRBV7-2 and TRBJ1-5; 9 positions match TRBD1. Trimming at V came to 3 bases and at J to 6 bases, leaving 6 bases not matched to a gene. The CDR3 length is 15 residues. Germline CDR1 and CDR2: SGHTA and FQGNSA. CDR3 sequence: CASSFGDRESQPQHF. Here the CDR3 DNA reads TGTGCCAGCAGCTTCGGGGACAGGGAAAGTCAGCCCCAGCATTTT. Full variable domain (rest looked up from reference TRBV7-2 and TRBJ1-5): GAGVSQSPSNKVTEKGKDVELRCDPISGHTALYWYRQSLGQGLEFLIYFQGNSAPDKSGLPSDRFSAERTGGSVSTLTIQRTQQEDSAVYLCASSFGDRESQPQHFGDGTRLSIL.

The genes are TRBV18 and TRBJ2-6; D unresolved. The CDR3 length is 14 residues. With 3 bases removed from V and 2 bases from J, the gap between germline ends came to 5 bases. Per the germline V gene, CDR1 is KGHSH and CDR2 is LQKENI. The CDR3 DNA reads TGTGCCAGCTCACCCTCCGCTGGGGCCAACGTCCTGACTTTC. This encodes CASSPSAGANVLTF.

The sample holds one count of this clone. Written as DNA, the CDR3 is TGTGCCAGCAGCTTACAGGGGCGCTTTGGCACAGATACGCAGTATTTT. Translation gives CASSLQGRFGTDTQYF. The V and J genes are TRBV7-2 and TRBJ2-3, with a weak D call TRBD1 (6 bases). In germline, CDR1 is SGHTA, CDR2 FQGNSA. The V end lost 2 bases, the J end lost 1 base, and 13 bases lay between the germline ends. This CDR3 is 16 amino acids long.

This CDR3 is CASSPRRDQPQHF. In nucleotides, the CDR3 is TGTGCCAGCAGTCCCCGGCGGGATCAGCCCCAGCATTTT. The chain recombines TRBV5-6 with TRBJ1-5; D remains unclear. Deletions cut 5 bases from V and 5 bases from J, with 11 bases between. Germline V lookup: CDR1 SGHDT, CDR2 YYEEEE. The CDR3 runs to 13 residues.

This chain joins TRBV19 and TRBJ2-1, with D maybe TRBD1 (5 bases). Trimming took off 6 bases at V and 3 bases at J, with 9 bases between the two ends. The CDR3 length is 13 residues. CDR1 is LNHDA and CDR2 is SQIVND in the germline V gene (reference sequence). The CDR3 region has the DNA TGTGCCAGTAGCGAGACAGTCTACAATGAGCAGTTCTTC. Its translation: CASSETVYNEQFF.

This sequence joins TRBV5-6 and TRBJ2-7; unclear D gene. The germline gives CDR1 SGHDT, CDR2 YYEEEE. This CDR3 spans 13 amino acids. V lost 2 bases, J lost 4 bases, and 10 bases lay in between. The CDR3 DNA reads as TGTGCCAGCAGCTTTCCTCTCTCTTACGAGCAGTACTTC. Encoded protein: CASSFPLSYEQYF.

The gene calls are TRBV7-2 and TRBJ1-2; 9 nucleotides line up with TRBD1. Germline CDR1 SGHTA, CDR2 FQGNSA. J lost 6 bases, V lost 5 bases, and 7 bases had no gene match. CDR3 length: 14 amino acids. Here the CDR3 reads CASSIQGALNGYTF. CDR3 nucleotide sequence: TGTGCCAGCAGCATACAGGGGGCGCTTAATGGCTACACCTTC.

This clone appeared a single time. The rearrangement joins TRBV30 to TRBJ2-1, with TRBD2 matching 12 bases. CDR1 is GTSNPN and CDR2 is SVGIG in the germline V gene (reference sequence). Trimming removed 1 base from V and 8 bases from J; junction bases left unmatched: 3. The CDR3 has 14 amino acids. CDR3 protein: CAWSGLAGADEQFF. CDR3 sequence (DNA): TGTGCCTGGAGTGGACTAGCGGGAGCGGATGAGCAGTTCTTC.

This clone was seen a single time. The V gene is TRBV18, the J gene TRBJ1-1; 7 nucleotides match TRBD1. The CDR3 loop spans 15 amino acids. The V segment lost 2 bases and the J segment 1 base; nucleotides outside the gene matches: 4. Germline V gives CDR1 KGHSH, CDR2 LQKENI. Here the CDR3 DNA reads TGTGCCAGCTCACCAGTAGGGGGCGGGAACACTGAAGCTTTCTTT. Amino acid sequence: CASSPVGGGNTEAFF.

The chain has TRBV9 and TRBJ1-1, with a possible D match to TRBD1 (6 bases). This CDR3 spans 13 amino acids. Trimming left V 4 bases short and J 1 base short, with 8 bases between. Per germline, CDR1 SGDLS and CDR2 YYNGEE. The CDR3 sequence is CASSPRGNTEAFF. CDR3 nucleotides: TGTGCCAGCAGCCCCAGGGGGAACACTGAAGCTTTCTTT.

The chain uses TRBV30 and TRBJ1-6; weak D call: TRBD1 (5 bases). The germline CDR1 and CDR2 sequences are GTSNPN and SVGIG (reference sequence). Between the trimmed V and J ends, which lost 2 bases and 6 bases, there was a span of 8 bases. CDR3 size: 13 residues. The CDR3 spells CAWSRQINSPLHF. The CDR3 coding sequence is TGTGCCTGGAGTCGACAGATTAATTCACCCCTCCACTTT.